Sequencing of this TCR beta chain was carried out in a study of vaccination effects on CD4 cells after COVID-19. Study in general: With the ViraFEST assay, the study expanded antigen-specific CD4+ T cells using viral peptide pools, then sequenced them.

CDR3 length equals 15 residues. Germline loops: CDR1 KGHSH, CDR2 LQKENI. Trimming shortened V by 2 bases and J by 7 bases, and 12 bases separated the two germline ends. Study findings and constraints: Recruitment yielded few convalescent patients, and the study had no early post-infection timepoints.

Subsequent to a culture period of under 11 days, CD4+ T cells were isolated. This clone was seen more than once but under ten times. Antigen: not known. The repertoire was sequenced with immunoSEQ multiplex PCR; TCRdb's copy has only in-frame clones and lacks some. Counted here are 50,000 to 75,000 clones, about two thirds occurring once; the ten biggest clones make up roughly 25%. The sequence was obtained from a human donor who had a prior SARS-CoV-2 infection. This specimen was CD4+ T cells from PBMCs cultured without peptide, taken before COVID-19 vaccination. The chain has TRBV18 and TRBJ1-6; D not resolved. CDR3 bases: TGTGCCAGCTCACCAGGCCAGACCGGGAATTCACCCCTCCACTTT. Protein product: CASSPGQTGNSPLHF.